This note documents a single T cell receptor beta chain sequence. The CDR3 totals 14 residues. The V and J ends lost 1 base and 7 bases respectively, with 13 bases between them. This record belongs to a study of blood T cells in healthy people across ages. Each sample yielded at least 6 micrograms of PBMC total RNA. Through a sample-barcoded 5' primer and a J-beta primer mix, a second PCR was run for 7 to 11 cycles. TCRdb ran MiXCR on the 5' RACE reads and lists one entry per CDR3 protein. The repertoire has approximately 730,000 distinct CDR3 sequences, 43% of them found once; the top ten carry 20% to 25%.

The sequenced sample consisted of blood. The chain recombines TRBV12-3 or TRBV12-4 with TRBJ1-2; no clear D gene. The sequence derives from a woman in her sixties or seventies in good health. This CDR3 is CASSLEPVDGGYTF. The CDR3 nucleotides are TGTGCCAGCAGTTTAGAGCCGGTGGATGGTGGCTACACCTTC.